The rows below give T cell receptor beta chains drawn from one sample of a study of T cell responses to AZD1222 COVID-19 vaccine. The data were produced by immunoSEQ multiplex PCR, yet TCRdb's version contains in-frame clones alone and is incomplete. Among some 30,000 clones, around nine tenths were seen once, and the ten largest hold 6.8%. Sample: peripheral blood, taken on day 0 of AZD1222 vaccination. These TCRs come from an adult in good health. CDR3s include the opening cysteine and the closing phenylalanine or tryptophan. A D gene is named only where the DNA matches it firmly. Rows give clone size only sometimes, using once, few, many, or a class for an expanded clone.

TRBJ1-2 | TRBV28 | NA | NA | TGTGCCAGCAGCCAAGACCTCTATGGCTACACCTTC | CASSQDLYGYTF
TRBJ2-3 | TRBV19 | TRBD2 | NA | TGTGCCAGTAGTATCGGGACTAGCGGCACAGATACGCAGTATTTT | CASSIGTSGTDTQYF
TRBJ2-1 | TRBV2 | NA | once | TGTGCCACTCAAGACAGGAGCTCCTACAATGAGCAGTTCTTC | CATQDRSSYNEQFF
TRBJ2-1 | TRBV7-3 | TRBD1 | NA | TGTGCCAGCAGCTTAGAAGGGACAGGGCCCTACAATGAGCAGTTCTTC | CASSLEGTGPYNEQFF
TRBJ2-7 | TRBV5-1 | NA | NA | TGCGCCAGCAGCTTCACGTCCTACGAGCAGTACTTC | CASSFTSYEQYF
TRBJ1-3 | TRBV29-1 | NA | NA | TGCAGCGCCTCAGTGGGGCGGGGGCCTGGAAACACCATATATTTT | CSASVGRGPGNTIYF
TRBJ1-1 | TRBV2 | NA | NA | TGTGCCAGCAGTCCGTCAGGGTATGGCACTGAAGCTTTCTTT | CASSPSGYGTEAFF
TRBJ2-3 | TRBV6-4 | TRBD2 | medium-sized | TGTGCCAGCAGTCCTAGCGGGGGGGCCACAGATACGCAGTATTTT | CASSPSGGATDTQYF
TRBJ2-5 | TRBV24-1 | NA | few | TGTGCCACCAGTGAGCGGACAGAGACCCAGTACTTC | CATSERTETQYF
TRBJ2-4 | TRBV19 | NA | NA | TGTGCCAGTACGGAACGCGGGGCAGCCAAAAACATTCAGTACTTC | CASTERGAAKNIQYF
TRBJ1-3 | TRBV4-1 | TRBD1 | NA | TGCGCCAGCAGCCAAGGCCCGGGACAGGGCGTTTATAGTGGAAACACCATATATTTT | CASSQGPGQGVYSGNTIYF
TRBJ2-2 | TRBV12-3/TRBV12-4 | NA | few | TGTGCCAGCAGTTCCCAGGGCGGGGAGCTGTTTTTT | CASSSQGGELFF
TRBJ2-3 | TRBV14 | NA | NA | TGTGCCAGCAGCCAATCGTGGGGGGGCGGGGCAGATACGCAGTATTTT | CASSQSWGGGADTQYF
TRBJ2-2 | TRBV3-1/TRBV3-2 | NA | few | TGTGCCAGCAGCCAACGGGCGGGACTCGGGGAGCTGTTTTTT | CASSQRAGLGELFF
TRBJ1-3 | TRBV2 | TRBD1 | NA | TGTGCCAGCTCCGGGACAGGGACCTCTGGAAACACCATATATTTT | CASSGTGTSGNTIYF
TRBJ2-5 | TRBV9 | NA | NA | TGTGCCAGCAGCGTAGGGGGGACCCAAGAGACCCAGTACTTC | CASSVGGTQETQYF
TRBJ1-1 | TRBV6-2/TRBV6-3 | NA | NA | TGTGCCAGCAGTTATCTCCAGGGTGGGAACACTGAAGCTTTCTTT | CASSYLQGGNTEAFF